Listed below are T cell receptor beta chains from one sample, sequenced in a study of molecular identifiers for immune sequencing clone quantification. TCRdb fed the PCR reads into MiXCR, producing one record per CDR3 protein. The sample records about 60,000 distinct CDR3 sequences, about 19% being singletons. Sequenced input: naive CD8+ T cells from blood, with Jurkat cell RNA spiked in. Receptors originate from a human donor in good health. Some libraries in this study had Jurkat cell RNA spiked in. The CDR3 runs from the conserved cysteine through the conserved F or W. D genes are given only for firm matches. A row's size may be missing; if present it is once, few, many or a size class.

CDR3: CASSQARTDTQYF
DNA: TGCGCCAGCAGCCAGGCTAGGACAGATACGCAGTATTTT
V: TRBV4-1
size: many
J: TRBJ2-3
D: -

CDR3: CASSQGLIGDKGQPQHF
DNA: TGCGCCAGCAGCCAAGGTTTGATCGGGGACAAGGGACAGCCCCAGCATTTT
V: TRBV4-1
size: many
J: TRBJ1-5
D: -

CDR3: CSVDRGRGEQYF
DNA: TGCAGCGTTGACAGGGGGCGAGGAGAGCAGTACTTC
V: TRBV29-1
size: many
J: TRBJ2-7
D: TRBD1

CDR3: CASSYPTGMNTEAFF
DNA: TGTGCCAGCAGCTACCCGACTGGAATGAACACTGAAGCTTTCTTT
V: TRBV7-2
size: -
J: TRBJ1-1
D: -

CDR3: CASSQMGQEYEAFF
DNA: TGCGCCAGCAGCCAAATGGGACAGGAGTATGAAGCTTTCTTT
V: TRBV4-1
size: many
J: TRBJ1-1
D: TRBD1

CDR3: CSDGVAGMSDTQYF
DNA: TGCAGTGATGGTGTAGCGGGAATGTCAGATACGCAGTATTTT
V: TRBV20-1
size: many
J: TRBJ2-3
D: TRBD2

CDR3: CASNEGRTSTDTQYF
DNA: TGTGCCAGCAACGAGGGACGGACTAGCACAGATACGCAGTATTTT
V: TRBV9
size: many
J: TRBJ2-3
D: -

CDR3: CASSPNRVAPVDTQYF
DNA: TGTGCCAGCAGCCCCAACAGGGTGGCTCCGGTGGATACGCAGTATTTT
V: TRBV7-9
size: medium-sized
J: TRBJ2-3
D: -

CDR3: CASRKELNTEALF
DNA: TGTGCCAGCAGGAAAGAGTTGAACACTGAAGCTCTCTTT
V: TRBV7-9
size: few
J: TRBJ1-1
D: -

CDR3: CASSTGLSGANVLTF
DNA: TGTGCCAGCAGTACAGGACTCTCTGGGGCCAACGTCCTGACTTTC
V: TRBV27
size: -
J: TRBJ2-6
D: -

CDR3: CASGHQRELYEQYF
DNA: TGTGCCAGCGGACACCAGCGGGAGCTGTACGAGCAGTACTTC
V: TRBV13
size: few
J: TRBJ2-7
D: TRBD2

CDR3: CSVGPGQTNTEAFF
DNA: TGCAGCGTTGGACCTGGACAGACGAACACTGAAGCTTTCTTT
V: TRBV29-1
size: many
J: TRBJ1-1
D: -

CDR3: CASSLEGQEANTEAFF
DNA: TGCGCCAGCAGCTTGGAGGGACAGGAAGCAAACACTGAAGCTTTCTTT
V: TRBV5-1
size: many
J: TRBJ1-1
D: TRBD1

CDR3: CASSTPGLGTDTQYF
DNA: TGTGCCAGCAGCACACCGGGACTAGGCACAGATACGCAGTATTTT
V: TRBV11-3
size: -
J: TRBJ2-3
D: TRBD2

CDR3: CASTSLLPMKRGFNTEAFF
DNA: TGCGCCAGCACTTCCCTACTCCCTATGAAGAGAGGATTCAACACTGAAGCTTTCTTT
V: TRBV23-1
size: many
J: TRBJ1-1
D: -

CDR3: CASSHPSELRRRYTF
DNA: TGTGCCAGCAGCCATCCCTCAGAGCTACGGCGTCGCTACACCTTC
V: TRBV7-9
size: many
J: TRBJ1-2
D: -

CDR3: CASSSNPGAAGTEQFF
DNA: TGTGCCAGCAGCTCCAACCCCGGGGCAGCGGGAACTGAGCAGTTCTTC
V: TRBV7-8
size: -
J: TRBJ2-1
D: TRBD2

CDR3: CATAWASVLGDTQYF
DNA: TGTGCCACTGCGTGGGCTAGCGTCCTTGGAGATACGCAGTATTTT
V: TRBV19
size: many
J: TRBJ2-3
D: -

CDR3: CASSYAGLASYEQYF
DNA: TGTGCCAGCAGTTACGCGGGACTAGCGTCCTACGAGCAGTACTTC
V: TRBV11-2
size: few
J: TRBJ2-7
D: TRBD2

CDR3: CAWTRGAALGRF
DNA: TGTGCCTGGACTCGTGGGGCCGCCCTGGGGAGATTT
V: TRBV30
size: -
J: TRBJ1-1
D: -

CDR3: CASRTTGTSVDNEQFF
DNA: TGCGCCAGCAGGACTACCGGGACTAGCGTCGACAATGAGCAGTTCTTC
V: TRBV4-1
size: many
J: TRBJ2-1
D: TRBD2

CDR3: CASSDYSYNEQFF
DNA: TGTGCCAGTAGCGACTATTCCTACAATGAGCAGTTCTTC
V: TRBV19
size: few
J: TRBJ2-1
D: -

CDR3: CASSQARLAGPSYEQYF
DNA: TGCGCCAGCAGCCAAGCGCGACTAGCGGGACCCTCCTACGAGCAGTACTTC
V: TRBV4-3
size: few
J: TRBJ2-7
D: TRBD2

CDR3: CASSSKLIAGVGPYNEQFF
DNA: TGTGCCAGCAGCTCGAAGCTGATAGCGGGAGTGGGTCCCTACAATGAGCAGTTCTTC
V: TRBV13
size: many
J: TRBJ2-1
D: TRBD2

CDR3: CASSLVGGTSGTGELFF
DNA: TGTGCCAGCAGCTTAGTAGGCGGGACTAGCGGGACCGGGGAGCTGTTTTTT
V: TRBV7-2
size: many
J: TRBJ2-2
D: TRBD2

CDR3: CASSHGPSPGNTIYF
DNA: TGTGCCAGCAGTCACGGACCATCCCCTGGAAACACCATATATTTT
V: TRBV6-6
size: few
J: TRBJ1-3
D: -

CDR3: CASSPRGATNQPQHF
DNA: TGTGCCAGCAGTCCCCGAGGGGCCACCAATCAGCCCCAGCATTTT
V: TRBV28
size: many
J: TRBJ1-5
D: -

CDR3: CASSRKPGSINEQFF
DNA: TGTGCCAGCAGCAGAAAGCCCGGATCTATCAATGAGCAGTTCTTC
V: TRBV11-3
size: many
J: TRBJ2-1
D: -

CDR3: CASSQVSVNTEAFF
DNA: TGTGCCAGCAGCCAAGTCTCTGTCAACACTGAAGCTTTCTTT
V: TRBV3-1
size: many
J: TRBJ1-1
D: -

CDR3: CASRGQVAYEQYF
DNA: TGTGCCAGCCGGGGACAGGTGGCCTACGAGCAGTACTTC
V: TRBV27
size: -
J: TRBJ2-7
D: TRBD1

CDR3: CASSPNSGRGGGTQYF
DNA: TGTGCCAGCAGCCCGAATAGCGGAAGGGGGGGGGGGACCCAGTACTTC
V: TRBV7-2
size: -
J: TRBJ2-5
D: -

CDR3: CSAGKGQGLTGAYEQYF
DNA: TGCAGTGCTGGAAAGGGACAGGGGCTTACGGGGGCCTACGAGCAGTACTTC
V: TRBV20-1
size: -
J: TRBJ2-7
D: TRBD1

CDR3: CASSPELANSNEQFF
DNA: TGTGCCAGTAGCCCAGAACTAGCGAACTCCAATGAGCAGTTCTTC
V: TRBV19
size: many
J: TRBJ2-1
D: TRBD2

CDR3: CASSLPSGGSYEQYF
DNA: TGTGCCAGCAGTTTACCTAGCGGGGGCTCCTACGAGCAGTACTTC
V: TRBV12-3/TRBV12-4
size: few
J: TRBJ2-7
D: TRBD2

CDR3: CASSQTSGANEQFF
DNA: TGTGCCAGCAGTCAGACTAGCGGTGCTAATGAGCAGTTCTTC
V: TRBV12-3/TRBV12-4
size: few
J: TRBJ2-1
D: TRBD2

CDR3: CASSPPNSYNSPLHF
DNA: TGTGCCAGTAGTCCTCCTAACTCCTATAATTCACCCCTCCACTTT
V: TRBV19
size: many
J: TRBJ1-6
D: -

CDR3: CASSLLAGGGYEQYF
DNA: TGCGCCAGCAGCCTCCTAGCGGGAGGGGGGTACGAGCAGTACTTC
V: TRBV4-1
size: many
J: TRBJ2-7
D: TRBD2

CDR3: CASSTTGTGVLRVQETQYF
DNA: TGTGCCAGCAGTACAACGGGGACAGGGGTTCTTCGGGTACAAGAGACCCAGTACTTC
V: TRBV28
size: many
J: TRBJ2-5
D: TRBD1

CDR3: CASSLKGGGHYNEQFF
DNA: TGTGCCAGCAGTTTAAAGGGAGGGGGGCACTACAATGAGCAGTTCTTC
V: TRBV27
size: many
J: TRBJ2-1
D: -

CDR3: CASSPSGGLDGSNQPQHF
DNA: TGTGCCAGCAGCCCATCCGGCGGCCTGGACGGGTCCAATCAGCCCCAGCATTTT
V: TRBV4-2
size: many
J: TRBJ1-5
D: -

CDR3: CSREVAGVIGTGELFF
DNA: TGCAGCCGGGAGGTAGCGGGAGTGATCGGCACCGGGGAGCTGTTTTTT
V: TRBV29-1
size: many
J: TRBJ2-2
D: TRBD2

CDR3: CASSLAASSYEQYF
DNA: TGTGCCAGCAGCTTAGCGGCTAGCTCCTACGAGCAGTACTTC
V: TRBV7-9
size: many
J: TRBJ2-7
D: -